This T cell receptor beta chain was sequenced in a study of T cell responses to AZD1222 COVID-19 vaccine. Study conclusions and caveats: Increases in Spike-specific TCR breadth and depth were seen after two AZD1222 doses. Mostly white British, mostly female donors; authors suggested clonal diversity may be underestimated.

Profiling relied on immunoSEQ multiplex PCR, and the TCRdb table lists in-frame clones only, not all of them. Among 130,000 or so clones listed, roughly 93% were seen once. With V trimmed by 4 bases and J by 2 bases, 6 bases remained unmatched. The CDR3 loop spans 16 amino acids. Germline CDR1 is SGHDT and CDR2 is YYEEEE. Turning to this clone: Its antigen is undetermined.

The V call is TRBV5-6, the J call TRBJ2-3; TRBD2 matches 11 bases. This clonotype originated in an adult in good health. The sample was peripheral blood, taken on day 0 of MenACWY control vaccination. CDR3 amino acids: CASSVQTSGATDTQYF. CDR3 bases: TGTGCCAGCAGCGTACAGACTAGCGGGGCCACAGATACGCAGTATTTT.